The 4 T cell receptor beta chains listed next were all sequenced from one sample in a study of cytomegalovirus exposure and HLA in healthy donors. Here immunoSEQ multiplex PCR was the method, and the copy in TCRdb shows in-frame clones only, minus some. Here the sample spans roughly 70,000 clones, about 87% being singletons. Input material: PBMCs. Every receptor here comes from a woman between 18 and 30 years old in good health and CMV-seropositive.

In nucleotides, the CDR3 is TGTGCCAGTACTAAAGGACTCACAGATACGCAGTATTTT. Translating gives CASTKGLTDTQYF. The genes are TRBV7-6 and TRBJ2-3; a weak D match, TRBD2 (5 bases). Looked up from germline, CDR1 is SGHVS and CDR2 is FNYEAQ. The CDR3 runs to 13 residues. V was shortened by 9 bases and J by 2 bases, with 12 bases between the two germline ends.

The chain employs TRBV19 and TRBJ2-7; D may be TRBD1 (5 bases). Germline CDR1 reads LNHDA; CDR2 reads SQIVND (reference sequence). The CDR3 covers 15 residues. Trimming removed 2 bases from V and 0 bases from J, with 11 bases in between. This CDR3 reads CASSIMRTPSYEQYF. The CDR3 nucleotides are TGTGCCAGTAGTATAATGCGGACACCCTCCTACGAGCAGTACTTC. The whole variable domain, remainder taken from reference TRBV19 and TRBJ2-7, is DGGITQSPKYLFRKEGQNVTLSCEQNLNHDAMYWYRQDPGQGLRLIYYSQIVNDFQKGDIAEGYSVSREKKESFPLTVTSAQKNPTAFYLCASSIMRTPSYEQYFGPGTRLTVT.

The CDR3 DNA reads as TGTGCCAGCAGTGATGGGACAGGGATTAGGTGGTATTTT. Translated: CASSDGTGIRWYF. The rearrangement uses TRBV6-1 and TRBJ2-3; 9 nucleotides align to TRBD1. The CDR3 consists of 13 residues. CDR1 is MNHNS and CDR2 is SASEGT in the germline V gene. With V trimmed by 3 bases and J by 14 bases, 9 bases remained unmatched.

The rearrangement links TRBV7-2 to TRBJ2-7; D is possibly TRBD2 (5 bases). The length of the CDR3 is 15 residues. V was cut by 1 base and J by 6 bases, with 16 bases left in between. Germline V lookup: CDR1 SGHTA, CDR2 FQGNSA. The CDR3 DNA reads TGTGCCAGCAGCTTAGAAGCTAGCTTGGGTGGCGAGCAGTACTTC. It yields the protein CASSLEASLGGEQYF.